Presented here are 9 T cell receptor beta chains from one specimen sequenced in a study of T cells after yellow fever vaccination. MiXCR, run by TCRdb on the 5' RACE reads, gives a single entry per CDR3 protein. Among 150,000 to 200,000 distinct CDR3 sequences listed, around 9.7% were seen once. The specimen was CD8+ T cells sorted from PBMCs, collected 45 days after the yellow fever booster vaccination. The receptors were sampled from a man in his late teens or twenties who received the YFV17D yellow fever vaccine.

This chain connects TRBV11-1 to TRBJ1-2; D gene ambiguous. The CDR3 consists of 15 residues. V lost 5 bases, J lost 3 bases, and 16 bases lay in between. Per germline, CDR1 SGHAT and CDR2 FQDESV (reference sequence). CDR3 region: CASSPLPRHHYGYTF. As DNA, the CDR3 is TGTGCCAGCAGCCCCCTCCCCAGGCACCACTATGGCTACACCTTC.

The V and J genes are TRBV6-1 and TRBJ2-7; 7 bases align to TRBD1. The V segment lost 3 bases and the J segment 1 base; nucleotides outside the gene matches: 6. This CDR3 is 15 amino acids long. Per germline, CDR1 MNHNS and CDR2 SASEGT. The CDR3 sequence is CASSEAWDSSYEQYF. CDR3 bases: TGTGCCAGCAGTGAGGCTTGGGACAGTTCCTACGAGCAGTACTTC.

This clonotype was seen many times. This CDR3 is CASSLARGLAGDTQYF. For the CDR3, the DNA is TGTGCCAGCAGCTTAGCTCGGGGACTAGCGGGAGATACGCAGTATTTT. V is TRBV7-2 and J is TRBJ2-3; 12 bases fit TRBD2. The CDR3 has 16 amino acids. The trim removed 0 bases at V and 5 bases at J, leaving 3 bases unmatched. Per germline, CDR1 SGHTA and CDR2 FQGNSA.

The chain carries TRBV7-9 and TRBJ2-6, with D possibly called TRBD1 or TRBD2 (5 bases each). Germline V gene sequence: CDR1 SEHNR, CDR2 FQNEAQ (reference sequence). This CDR3 has 17 residues. V lost 4 bases and J lost 2, with 15 bases in between. The CDR3 DNA sequence: TGTGCCAGCAGCTATCCGGGACCGAGAGCTGGGGCCAACGTCCTGACTTTC. Translation: CASSYPGPRAGANVLTF.

The chain employs TRBV3-1 and TRBJ2-1; 11 nucleotides agree with TRBD1. Germline values: CDR1 LGHDT, CDR2 YNNKEL (reference sequence). V was pared by 8 bases and J by 7 bases, with 1 base of the junction left unmatched. The CDR3 extends over 12 amino acids. CDR3 DNA: TGTGCCAGCGGGACAGGGGGGAATGAGCAGTTCTTC. Amino acids: CASGTGGNEQFF.

The gene calls are TRBV5-4 and TRBJ2-7; D is tentatively TRBD1 or TRBD2 (6 bases each). The ends were cut back, 4 bases at V and 8 bases at J, with 19 bases in the middle. The CDR3 extends over 14 amino acids. Germline V gene lookup returns CDR1 SGHNT and CDR2 YYREEE (reference sequence). The CDR3: CASSLRGVGGKQYF. DNA for the CDR3: TGTGCCAGCAGCCTCCGCGGGGTCGGGGGCAAGCAGTACTTC.

The genes are TRBV2 and TRBJ2-1; the match to TRBD1 covers 8 bases. The CDR3 totals 14 residues. Germline CDR1 and CDR2: SNHLY and FYNNEI. V gave up 4 bases and J gave up 7 bases; unmatched junction bases: 6. The CDR3 loop reads CASSGGQGGNEQFF. Written as DNA, the CDR3 is TGTGCCAGCAGTGGCGGACAGGGAGGAAATGAGCAGTTCTTC.

This clonotype has ten or more counts. The J gene is TRBJ2-7, the V gene TRBV5-1, with D hard to call. With 0 bases removed from V and 2 bases from J, the gap between germline ends came to 6 bases. Per germline, CDR1 SGHRS and CDR2 YFSETQ. The CDR3 runs to 13 residues. Here the CDR3 DNA reads TGCGCCAGCAGCTTGGATCCGGCCTACGAGCAGTACGTC. Translating it yields CASSLDPAYEQYV.

This clonotype has a handful of counts. This chain uses TRBV9 with TRBJ2-3, with TRBD2 matching 8 bases. V lost 4 bases and J lost 2; bases outside the gene matches: 9. Germline V CDR1 and CDR2: SGDLS, YYNGEE. The CDR3 spans 16 residues. CDR3 sequence reads: CASSPSGGAPTDTQYF. Written as DNA, the CDR3 is TGTGCCAGCAGCCCATCCGGGGGGGCCCCCACAGATACGCAGTATTTT.